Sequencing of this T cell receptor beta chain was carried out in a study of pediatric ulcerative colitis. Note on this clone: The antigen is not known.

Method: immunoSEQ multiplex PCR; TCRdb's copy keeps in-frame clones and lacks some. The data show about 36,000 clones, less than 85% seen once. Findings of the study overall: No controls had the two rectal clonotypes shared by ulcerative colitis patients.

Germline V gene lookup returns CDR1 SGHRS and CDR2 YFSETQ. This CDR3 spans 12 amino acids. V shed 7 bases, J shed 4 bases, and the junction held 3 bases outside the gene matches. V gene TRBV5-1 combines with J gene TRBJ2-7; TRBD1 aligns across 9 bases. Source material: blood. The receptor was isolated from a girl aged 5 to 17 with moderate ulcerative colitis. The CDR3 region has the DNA TGCGCCAGCGGGACAGGGTCATACGAGCAGTACTTC. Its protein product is CASGTGSYEQYF.